This T cell receptor beta chain was identified in a study of sequential checkpoint blockade in melanoma. This clone was seen once. The CDR3 totals 13 residues. CDR1 is SEHNR, CDR2 FQNEAQ, per germline (reference sequence). Treatment defined: randomized to nivolumab then ipilimumab (arm A) or the reverse (arm B). None of the patients previously received DNA-damaging chemotherapy. Sequencing was performed with immunoSEQ multiplex PCR; in TCRdb, only in-frame clones are kept and a portion is missing. The sample records approximately 10,000 clones, less than 80% being singletons. This sequence joins TRBV7-9 and TRBJ2-5; D remains ambiguous. The J call is in doubt because the DNA end fits TRBJ2-7 better. The sequence derives from a human donor with melanoma. The sample in question was CD8+ T cells sorted from blood (inferred from file names), obtained from a patient given nivolumab and ipilimumab in sequence. This chain's CDR3 is CASSPPDSYEQYF. CDR3 nucleotide sequence: TGTGCCAGCAGCCCACCAGACTCCTACGAGCAGTACTTC.